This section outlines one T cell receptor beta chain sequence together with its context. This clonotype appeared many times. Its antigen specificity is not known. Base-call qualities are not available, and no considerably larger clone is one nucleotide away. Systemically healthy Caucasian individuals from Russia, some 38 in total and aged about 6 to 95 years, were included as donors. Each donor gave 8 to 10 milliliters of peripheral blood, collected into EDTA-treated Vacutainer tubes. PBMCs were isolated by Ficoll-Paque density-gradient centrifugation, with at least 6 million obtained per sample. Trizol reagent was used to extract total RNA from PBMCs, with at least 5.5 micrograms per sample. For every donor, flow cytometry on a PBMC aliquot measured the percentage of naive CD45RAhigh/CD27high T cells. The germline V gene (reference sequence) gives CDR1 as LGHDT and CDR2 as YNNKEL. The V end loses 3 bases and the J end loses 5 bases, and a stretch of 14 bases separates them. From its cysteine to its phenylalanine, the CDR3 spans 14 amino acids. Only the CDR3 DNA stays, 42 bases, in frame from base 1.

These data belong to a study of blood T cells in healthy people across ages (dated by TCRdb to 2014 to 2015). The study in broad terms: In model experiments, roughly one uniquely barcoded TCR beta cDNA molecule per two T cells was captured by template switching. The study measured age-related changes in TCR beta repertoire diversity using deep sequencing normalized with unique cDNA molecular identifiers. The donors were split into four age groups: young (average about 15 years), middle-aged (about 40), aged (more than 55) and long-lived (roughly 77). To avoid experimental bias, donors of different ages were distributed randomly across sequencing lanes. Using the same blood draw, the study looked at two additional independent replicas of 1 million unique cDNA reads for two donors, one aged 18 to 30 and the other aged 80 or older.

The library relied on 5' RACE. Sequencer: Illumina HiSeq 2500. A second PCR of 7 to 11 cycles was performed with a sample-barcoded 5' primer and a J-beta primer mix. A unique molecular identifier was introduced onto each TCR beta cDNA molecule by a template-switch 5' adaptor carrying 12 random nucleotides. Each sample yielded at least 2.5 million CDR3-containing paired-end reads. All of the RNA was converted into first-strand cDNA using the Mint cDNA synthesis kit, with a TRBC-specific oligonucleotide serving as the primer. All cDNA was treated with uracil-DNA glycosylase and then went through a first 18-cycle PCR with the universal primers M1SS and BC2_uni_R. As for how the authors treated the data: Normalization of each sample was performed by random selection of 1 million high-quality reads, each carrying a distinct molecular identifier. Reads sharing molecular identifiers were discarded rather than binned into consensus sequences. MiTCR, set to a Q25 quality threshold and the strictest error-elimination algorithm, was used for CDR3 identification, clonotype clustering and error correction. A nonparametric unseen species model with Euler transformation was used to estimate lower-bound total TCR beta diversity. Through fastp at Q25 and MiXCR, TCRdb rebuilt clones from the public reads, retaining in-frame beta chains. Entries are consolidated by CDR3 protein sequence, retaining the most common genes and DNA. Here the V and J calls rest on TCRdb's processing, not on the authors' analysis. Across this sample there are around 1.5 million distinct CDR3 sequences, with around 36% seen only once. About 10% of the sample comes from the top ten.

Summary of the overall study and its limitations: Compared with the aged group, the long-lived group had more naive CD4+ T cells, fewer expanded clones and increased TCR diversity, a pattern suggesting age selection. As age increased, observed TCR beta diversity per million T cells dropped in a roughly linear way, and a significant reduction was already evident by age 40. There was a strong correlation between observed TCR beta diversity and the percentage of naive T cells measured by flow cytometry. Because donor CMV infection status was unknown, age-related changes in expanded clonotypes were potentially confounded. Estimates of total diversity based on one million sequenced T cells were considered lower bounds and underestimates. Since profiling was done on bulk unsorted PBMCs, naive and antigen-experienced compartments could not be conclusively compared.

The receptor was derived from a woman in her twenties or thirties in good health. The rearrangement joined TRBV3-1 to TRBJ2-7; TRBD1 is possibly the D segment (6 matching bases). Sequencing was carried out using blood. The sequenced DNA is TGTGCCAGCAGCCACACAGGGCTTGGGGACGAGCAGTACTTC. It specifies CASSHTGLGDEQYF.